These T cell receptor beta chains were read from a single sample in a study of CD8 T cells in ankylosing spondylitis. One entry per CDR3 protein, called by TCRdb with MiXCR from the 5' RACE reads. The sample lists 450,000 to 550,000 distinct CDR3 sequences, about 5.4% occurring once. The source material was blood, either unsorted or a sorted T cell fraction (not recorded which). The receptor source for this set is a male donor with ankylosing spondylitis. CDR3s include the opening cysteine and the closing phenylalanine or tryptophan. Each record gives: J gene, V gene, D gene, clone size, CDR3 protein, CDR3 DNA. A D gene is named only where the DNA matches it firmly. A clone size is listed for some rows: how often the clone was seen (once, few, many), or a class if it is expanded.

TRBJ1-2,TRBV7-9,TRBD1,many,CASSLDRGGGYGYTF,TGTGCCAGCAGCTTGGACAGGGGGGGCGGCTATGGCTACACCTTC
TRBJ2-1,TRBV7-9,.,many,CASSLGAGASYNEQFF,TGTGCCAGCAGCTTAGGTGCGGGGGCTTCCTACAATGAGCAGTTCTTC
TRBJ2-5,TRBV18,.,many,CASSSPVGTLQETQYF,TGTGCCAGCTCATCGCCGGTAGGGACCCTTCAAGAGACCCAGTACTTC
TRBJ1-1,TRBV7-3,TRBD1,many,CASSLTPGQALNTEAFF,TGTGCCAGCAGCTTAACGCCGGGACAGGCCTTGAACACTGAAGCTTTCTTT
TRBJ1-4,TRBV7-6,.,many,CASSSEVAEKLFF,TGTGCCAGCAGCTCCGAGGTGGCTGAAAAACTGTTTTTT
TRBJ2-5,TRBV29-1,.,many,CSVIPGGSETQYF,TGCAGCGTTATACCTGGGGGCAGCGAGACCCAGTACTTC
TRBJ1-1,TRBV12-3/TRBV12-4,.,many,CASSWGGVSTEAFF,TGTGCCAGCAGCTGGGGGGGAGTGAGCACTGAAGCTTTCTTT
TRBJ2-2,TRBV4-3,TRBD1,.,CASSPFGTANTGELFF,TGCGCCAGCAGCCCTTTTGGGACAGCGAACACCGGGGAGCTGTTTTTT
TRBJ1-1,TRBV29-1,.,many,CSVAPLAGYEAFF,TGCAGCGTTGCCCCCCTTGCAGGCTATGAAGCTTTCTTT
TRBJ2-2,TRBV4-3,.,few,CASSQAGVLGDTGELFF,TGCGCCAGCAGCCAAGCGGGAGTGTTAGGGGACACCGGGGAGCTGTTTTTT
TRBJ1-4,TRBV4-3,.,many,CASSQEGWGLGNEKLFF,TGCGCCAGCAGCCAAGAAGGGTGGGGCCTCGGTAATGAAAAACTGTTTTTT
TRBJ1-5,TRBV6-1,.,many,CASSRAGLSNQPQHF,TGTGCCAGCAGTCGAGCGGGGTTGAGCAATCAGCCCCAGCATTTT
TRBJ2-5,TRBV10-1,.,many,CASSEYPDWQETQYF,TGCGCCAGCAGTGAATATCCAGACTGGCAAGAGACCCAGTACTTC
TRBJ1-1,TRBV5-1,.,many,CASSLQVPNTEAFF,TGCGCCAGCAGCTTACAGGTGCCAAACACTGAAGCTTTCTTT
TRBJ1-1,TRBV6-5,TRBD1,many,CASSYPRTGNTEAFF,TGTGCCAGCAGTTACCCCAGGACAGGGAACACTGAAGCTTTCTTT
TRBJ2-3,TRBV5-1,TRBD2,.,CASRPTSGSTDTQYF,TGCGCCAGCAGACCAACTAGCGGAAGCACAGATACGCAGTATTTT
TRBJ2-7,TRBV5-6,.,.,CASSLVGTEHEQYF,TGTGCCAGCAGCTTGGTTGGGACTGAGCACGAGCAGTACTTC
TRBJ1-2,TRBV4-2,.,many,CASSQVRSGGGYTF,TGTGCCAGCAGCCAAGTAAGGTCTGGGGGTGGCTACACCTTC
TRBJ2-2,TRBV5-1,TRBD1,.,CASSPPRQGRAGELFF,TGCGCCAGCAGCCCCCCCCGACAGGGAAGGGCCGGGGAGCTGTTTTTT
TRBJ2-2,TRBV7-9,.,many,CASSFERGAGELFF,TGTGCCAGCAGCTTCGAAAGGGGGGCCGGGGAGCTGTTTTTT
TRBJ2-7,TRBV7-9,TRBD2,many,CASSSGLAVPYEQYF,TGTGCCAGCAGCTCGGGACTAGCGGTTCCCTACGAGCAGTACTTC
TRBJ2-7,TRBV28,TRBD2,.,CASSGLARYEQYF,TGTGCCAGCAGTGGACTAGCGCGGTACGAGCAGTACTTC
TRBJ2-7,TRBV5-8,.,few,CASGLGGSYEQYF,TGTGCCAGCGGCTTAGGGGGGAGCTACGAGCAGTACTTC
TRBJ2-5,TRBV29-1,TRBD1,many,CSVEPFPRGRGETQYF,TGCAGCGTTGAACCCTTCCCCAGGGGGCGCGGGGAGACCCAGTACTTC
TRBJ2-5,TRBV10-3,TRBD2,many,CAISAAAGVLETQYF,TGTGCCATCAGTGCAGCAGCGGGGGTACTGGAGACCCAGTACTTC
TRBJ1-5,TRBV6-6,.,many,CASSPPVQPQHF,TGTGCCAGCAGCCCTCCAGTCCAGCCCCAGCATTTT
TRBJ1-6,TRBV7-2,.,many,CASSLRGSSYNSPLHF,TGTGCCAGCAGCTTGCGAGGTAGCTCCTATAATTCACCCCTCCACTTT
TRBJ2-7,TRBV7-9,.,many,CASSLRGPTYEQYF,TGTGCCAGCAGCTTACGGGGACCTACCTACGAGCAGTACTTC
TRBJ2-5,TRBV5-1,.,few,CASSLTPYQETQYF,TGCGCCAGCAGCTTGACACCCTACCAAGAGACCCAGTACTTC
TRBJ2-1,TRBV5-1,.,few,CASSLGYNNEQFF,TGCGCCAGCAGCTTAGGGTACAACAATGAGCAGTTCTTC
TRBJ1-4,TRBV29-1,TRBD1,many,CSVNRGLGEKLFF,TGCAGCGTCAACAGGGGTTTAGGTGAAAAACTGTTTTTT
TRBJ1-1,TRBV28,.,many,CASSSPSGRVNTEAFF,TGTGCCAGCAGTTCCCCCTCAGGCAGGGTGAACACTGAAGCTTTCTTT
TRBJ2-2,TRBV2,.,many,CASILDEGTGELFF,TGTGCCAGCATTCTGGATGAGGGCACCGGGGAGCTGTTTTTT
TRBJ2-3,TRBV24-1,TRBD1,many,CATSDTGVRTDTQYF,TGTGCCACCAGTGATACAGGGGTCCGCACAGATACGCAGTATTTT
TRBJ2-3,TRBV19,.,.,CASSIMADTQYF,TGTGCCAGTAGTATAATGGCAGATACGCAGTATTTT
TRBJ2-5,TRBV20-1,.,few,CSPTPGPPETQYF,TGCAGCCCCACGCCGGGGCCCCCAGAGACCCAGTACTTC
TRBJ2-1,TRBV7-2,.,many,CASSLAGMSSYNEQFF,TGTGCCAGCAGCTTAGCGGGGATGAGCTCCTACAATGAGCAGTTCTTC
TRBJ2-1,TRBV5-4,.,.,CASSSPGSEQFF,TGTGCCAGCAGCTCTCCCGGCAGTGAGCAGTTCTTC
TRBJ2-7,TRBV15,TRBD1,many,CATSRDRRGTYEQYF,TGTGCCACCAGCAGAGATCGCAGGGGGACCTACGAGCAGTACTTC
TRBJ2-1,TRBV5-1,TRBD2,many,CASSLRLSSGMNEQFF,TGCGCCAGCAGCTTGAGGTTGAGTAGCGGGATGAATGAGCAGTTCTTC